This TCR beta chain was found in a study of tumor-infiltrating lymphocytes in primary liver carcinoma. cDNA specific to TCR beta was made from 450 to 650 ng of total RNA, with a constant-region primer employed for priming. Library construction for TCR beta comprised three nested multiplex PCR rounds performed with slightly modified ARM-PCR. Investigators reported that the first two PCR rounds, at about 9 cycles each, used TRBV1-TRBV30 forward primers with a C-beta reverse primer. TCRdb re-called the multiplex PCR reads through MiXCR, storing one row per CDR3 protein. The sample carries about 130,000 distinct CDR3 sequences, roughly three fifths recorded once. Regarding this clonotype: Its target is unknown. The junction differs from germline at one of its ends, possibly a read error.

Bulk tissue was left unsorted, and RNA and DNA were co-extracted from 20-30 mg of it. The CDR3 length is 17 residues. CDR1 and CDR2 (germline): PRHDT, FYEKMQ (reference sequence). Findings and limits, study-wide: Only about 7.5-25% of top clones were detected in all five tumor regions. Tumor region pairs showed greater overlap than either tumor-adjacent or tumor-blood pairs did. With p = 0.039, the top-250-clone fraction in tumors significantly exceeded that in blood.

The chain combines TRBV13 with TRBJ2-4; TRBD1 matches 9 bases. The source of this sequence is a woman aged 55-69 years with primary liver carcinoma and hepatitis B virus infection. Sequenced sample: liver tumor tissue from sampling region 3. Stated subset: tumor region T3, left-lateral pole. CDR3: CASSLRQGVEAKNLQYF. The CDR3 nucleotides are TGTGCCAGCAGCCTCAGACAGGGGGTGGAGGCCAAAAACCTTCAGTACTTC.